Shown below are 6 T cell receptor beta chains from a single sample sequenced in a study of blood T cells in healthy people across ages. Using a J-beta primer mix together with a sample-barcoded 5' primer, a second PCR was run for about 7 to 12 cycles. One entry per CDR3 protein, called by TCRdb with MiXCR from the 5' RACE reads. The sample lists 1.5 million to 2 million distinct CDR3 sequences; approximately 40% were seen once. Sequences were obtained from blood. All receptors come from a human donor in good health.

This chain connects TRBV7-2 to TRBJ1-5; D is possibly TRBD1 (5 bases). The CDR3 is 14 amino acids. Germline CDR1 is SGHTA and CDR2 is FQGNSA. V lost 5 bases and J lost 7, with 15 bases in between. CDR3 DNA sequence: TGTGCCAGCAGCCTGACAGAGGTAGGACAGCCCCAGCATTTT. This codes for CASSLTEVGQPQHF.

The chain carries TRBV3-1 and TRBJ1-4, with 9 positions matching TRBD1. CDR1 LGHDT and CDR2 YNNKEL come from the germline V gene (reference sequence). With 4 bases clipped from V and 4 bases from J, the junction kept 4 bases outside the gene matches. This CDR3 contains 15 residues. The CDR3 loop reads CASSRWTGVNEKLFF. The CDR3 coding sequence is TGTGCCAGCAGCCGCTGGACAGGGGTTAATGAAAAACTGTTTTTT. Supplemented by reference TRBV3-1 and TRBJ1-4, the full variable domain reads DTAVSQTPKYLVTQMGNDKSIKCEQNLGHDTMYWYKQDSKKFLKIMFSYNNKELIINETVPNRFSPKSPDKAHLNLHINSLELGDSAVYFCASSRWTGVNEKLFFGSGTQLSVL.

The CDR3 loop is CASSSQSRDTEAFF. DNA of the CDR3: TGTGCCAGCAGCTCGCAATCAAGGGACACTGAAGCTTTCTTT. The chain joins TRBV3-1 to TRBJ1-1; D not certain. V was trimmed by 5 bases and J by 3 bases, leaving 13 bases between them. Germline CDR1 is LGHDT and CDR2 is YNNKEL (reference sequence). The CDR3 totals 14 residues.

This clonotype appeared a single time. V gene TRBV10-3 combines with J gene TRBJ2-1, with 7 bases aligning to TRBD1. Germline CDR1 reads ENHRY; CDR2 reads SYGVKD. Trimming cost V 5 bases and J 10 bases; bases outside gene matches: 8. The CDR3 is 13 residues long. The CDR3 loop is CAISPTGDHEQFF. CDR3 DNA: TGTGCCATCAGTCCTACAGGGGACCACGAGCAGTTCTTC.

The rearrangement joins TRBV10-3 to TRBJ1-1; D unclear. The CDR3 contains 13 residues. CDR1 and CDR2 (germline): ENHRY, SYGVKD. Trimming took off 0 bases at V and 3 bases at J, with 5 bases between the two ends. This CDR3 reads CAISESRDTEAFF. CDR3 nucleotide sequence: TGTGCCATCAGTGAGTCTCGTGACACTGAAGCTTTCTTT.

To note about this clonotype: Relative to the germline gene, one junction end is altered; a read error may explain this. This chain uses TRBV10-3 with TRBJ2-1; 7 nucleotides match TRBD1. The CDR3 length is 15 residues. Germline V CDR1 and CDR2: ENHRY, SYGVKD. This CDR3 is CAISERTGSCNEQFF. DNA of the CDR3: TGTGCCATCAGTGAAAGGACAGGTTCCTGCAATGAGCAGTTCTTC.